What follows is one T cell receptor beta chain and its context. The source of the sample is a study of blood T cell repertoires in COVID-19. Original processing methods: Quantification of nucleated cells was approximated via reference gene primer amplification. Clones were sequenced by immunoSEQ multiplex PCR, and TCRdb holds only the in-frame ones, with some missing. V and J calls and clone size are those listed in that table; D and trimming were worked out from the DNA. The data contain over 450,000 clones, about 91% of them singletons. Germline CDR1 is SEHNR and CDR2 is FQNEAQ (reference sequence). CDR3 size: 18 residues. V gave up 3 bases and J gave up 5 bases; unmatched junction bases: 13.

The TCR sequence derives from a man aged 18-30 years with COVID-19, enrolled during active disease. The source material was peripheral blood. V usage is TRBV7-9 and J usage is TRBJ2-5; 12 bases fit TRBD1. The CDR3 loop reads CASSLRPNRDRGLETQYF. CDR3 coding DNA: TGTGCCAGCAGCTTGCGACCAAACCGGGACAGGGGGCTGGAGACCCAGTACTTC.